The clone carrying this T cell receptor (beta chain) was recorded once. The source of the sample is a study of blood T cell repertoires in COVID-19. Study background: Sources were T cells, B-cell-depleted T cells, or PBMCs; the material itself was cDNA or gDNA.

Trimming took 3 bases from V and 7 from J; bases not matched to a gene: 8. CDR3 size: 14 residues. Germline lookup yields CDR1 SGHRS and CDR2 YFSETQ. In the original analysis: Estimated nucleated cell counts came from reference gene primer amplification. Method: immunoSEQ multiplex PCR; TCRdb's copy keeps in-frame clones and lacks some. V and J calls and clone size are those listed in that table; D and trimming were worked out from the DNA. The sample carries 350,000 to 400,000 clones, about 89% recorded once. Seattle patient enrollment occurred during active infection, with longitudinal follow-up thereafter.

The J gene is TRBJ2-7, the V gene TRBV5-1; 9 nucleotides agree with TRBD1. Sample: peripheral blood. This TCR was recovered from a woman under 40 with COVID-19, enrolled during active disease. The CDR3 nucleotides are TGCGCCAGCAGCTGGGACAGGGACCGGGGGGAGCAGTACTTC. Translation gives CASSWDRDRGEQYF.